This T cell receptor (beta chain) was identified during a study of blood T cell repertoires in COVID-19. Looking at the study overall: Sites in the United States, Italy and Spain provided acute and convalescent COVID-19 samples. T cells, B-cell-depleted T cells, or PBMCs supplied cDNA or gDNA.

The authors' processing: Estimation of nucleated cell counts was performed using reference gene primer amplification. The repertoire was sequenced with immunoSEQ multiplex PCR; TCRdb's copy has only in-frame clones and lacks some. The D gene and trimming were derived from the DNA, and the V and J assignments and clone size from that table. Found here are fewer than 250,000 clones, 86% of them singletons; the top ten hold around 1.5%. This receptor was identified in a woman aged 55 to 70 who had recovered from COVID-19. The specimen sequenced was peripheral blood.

The CDR3: CASSVGLSGGISPNEQFF. CDR3 nucleotides: TGTGCCAGCAGCGTAGGTCTTAGCGGGGGAATCTCTCCCAATGAGCAGTTCTTC. J is TRBJ2-1 and V is TRBV9; TRBD2 aligns across 9 bases. The CDR3 totals 18 residues. The J segment lost 6 bases and the V segment lost 0 bases, leaving 13 bases of the junction unmatched. CDR1 is SGDLS, CDR2 YYNGEE, per germline.